The sequence of this T cell receptor beta chain was determined in a study of OX40 agonist ivuxolimab in advanced cancers. Study-wide points: Which antigen the expanded peripheral T cells recognized is unknown. Dose levels from 0.1 to 3.0 mg/kg saw CD4+ and CD8+ blood T cells expand clonally by week 6.

On this clone itself: Its antigen remains unknown.

Produced via immunoSEQ multiplex PCR; TCRdb's table is partial and in-frame only. The sample consists of fewer than 85,000 clones, around four fifths of them appearing once. The CDR3 consists of 15 residues. The ends were cut back, 2 bases at V and 0 bases at J, with 10 bases in the middle. Germline V gives CDR1 KGHSH, CDR2 LQKENI. The clonotype comes from an adult with an advanced solid tumor such as melanoma, head and neck, liver or kidney cancer. The J gene is TRBJ1-2, the V gene TRBV18, with D possibly TRBD1 on 5 matching bases. Sequencing was performed on CD4+ or CD8+ T cells sorted from blood, taken in a trial of the OX40 agonist ivuxolimab. The DNA of the CDR3 is TGTGCCAGCTCACCAGGGCAGGGAGCTAACTATGGCTACACCTTC. The encoded protein is CASSPGQGANYGYTF.